This T cell receptor beta chain was recorded in a study of shared clonotypes between healthy human individuals. Whole-study context: Ranging from 18 to 49 in age, donors were two women and a few men. Study-wide results and caveats: Generation of non-shared clonotypes was less probable than generation of clonotypes shared by all four donors.

Clones were read by immunoSEQ multiplex PCR, and TCRdb kept only the in-frame ones, dropping some. This sample has approximately 810,000 clones, with about 91% found just once. CDR3 length equals 13 residues. CDR1 is SGHNT, CDR2 YYREEE, per germline (reference sequence). The V gene lost 0 bases and the J gene lost 8 bases, with 11 bases spanning the gap. Terminally differentiated effector memory CD45RA+ cells were excluded from the naive CD8 cells, which were CD45RO-negative and positively selected for CCR7. Comments on this clone: Its cognate antigen is unknown.

The sample taken for sequencing was naive CD8+ T cells sorted from blood. The chain has TRBV5-4 and TRBJ1-1; D is perhaps TRBD1 (6 bases). This clonotype was sampled from a man aged 25-45 years in good health. CDR3 bases: TGTGCCAGCAGCTTGGTGGGGGACAAGGAAGCTTTCTTT. Its protein is CASSLVGDKEAFF.